The source of this T cell receptor beta chain is a study of T cell repertoires in cytomegalovirus infection (dated by TCRdb to the late 2010s). Study-wide context: Because public TCR beta signatures pointed to carriage of CMV infection together with the matching HLA type, the HLA type of each donor mattered for the analysis. Results the study describes overall, beyond this receptor: Cumulative frequency of public TCR beta family members discriminated carriers of CMV infection plus the relevant HLA type in this cohort and an independent approximately 360-donor cohort. The ex vivo response was dominated by HLA-C-restricted CMV-specific TCR beta clonotypes, which also provided the single most frequent clonotype in two of eight donors.

The CDR3, from cysteine to phenylalanine, totals 13 residues. Only the CDR3 DNA is retained, 39 bases long and in frame from the first base. Deletion took 3 bases off V and 5 bases off J, with a span of 10 bases between the germline ends. From the germline V gene, CDR1 is SNHLY and CDR2 is FYNNEI. The reads were generated on an Illumina HiSeq 1500. The public sequencing data were trimmed at Q25 with fastp and processed into clonotypes with MiXCR by TCRdb, which kept only in-frame beta chains. Each record represents a unique CDR3 protein, reported with the most common genes and DNA among its rows. Here the sample has some 150,000 distinct CDR3 sequences; roughly a quarter occur a single time. In total, the top ten clones hold about a tenth of the sample. This clonotype was seen many times. This clone's antigen is unknown. Base qualities are not at hand, and no much larger clone is one base apart.

This receptor was obtained from a human donor in good health (CMV status not recorded). Some clones in this sample may be carry-over from other donors' samples. Sequenced sample: PBMCs. Recombination joined TRBV2 with TRBJ2-5, with the D gene call left open. The sequenced DNA is TGTGCCAGCAGTGACCAGGTCGGTGAGACCCAGTACTTC. It translates as CASSDQVGETQYF.